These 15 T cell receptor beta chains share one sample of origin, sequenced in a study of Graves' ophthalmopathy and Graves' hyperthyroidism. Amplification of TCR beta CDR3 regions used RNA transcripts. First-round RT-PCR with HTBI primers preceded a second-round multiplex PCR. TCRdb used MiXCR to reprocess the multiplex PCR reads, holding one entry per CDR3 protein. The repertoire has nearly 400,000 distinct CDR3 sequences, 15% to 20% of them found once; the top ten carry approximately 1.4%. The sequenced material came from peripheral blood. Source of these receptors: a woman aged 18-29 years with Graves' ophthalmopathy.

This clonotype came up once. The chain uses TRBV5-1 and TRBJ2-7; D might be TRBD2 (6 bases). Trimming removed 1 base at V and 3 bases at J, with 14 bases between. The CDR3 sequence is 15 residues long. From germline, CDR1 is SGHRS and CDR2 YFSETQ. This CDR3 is CASSLRGSANYEQYF. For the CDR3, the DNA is TGCGCCAGCAGCTTGCGGGGGTCGGCAAACTACGAGCAGTACTTC.

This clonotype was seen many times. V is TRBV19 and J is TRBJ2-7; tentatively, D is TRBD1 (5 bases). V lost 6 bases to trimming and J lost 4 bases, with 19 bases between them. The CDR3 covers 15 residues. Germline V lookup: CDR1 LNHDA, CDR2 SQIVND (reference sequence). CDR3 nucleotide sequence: TGTGCCAGTAGACAGGACAACTTGGGGCCTTACGAGCAGTACTTC. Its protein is CASRQDNLGPYEQYF.

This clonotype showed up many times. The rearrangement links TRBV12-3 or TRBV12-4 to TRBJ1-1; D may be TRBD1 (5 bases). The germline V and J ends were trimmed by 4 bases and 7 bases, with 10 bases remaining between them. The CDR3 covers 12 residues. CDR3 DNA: TGTGCCAGCAGTTGGGACGGGGGTGAAGCTTTCTTT. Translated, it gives CASSWDGGEAFF.

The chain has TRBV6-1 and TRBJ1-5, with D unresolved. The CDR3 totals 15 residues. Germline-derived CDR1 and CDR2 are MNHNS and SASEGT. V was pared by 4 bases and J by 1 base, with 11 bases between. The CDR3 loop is CASSGKGTSNQPQHF. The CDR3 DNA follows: TGTGCCAGCAGTGGAAAGGGCACCAGCAATCAGCCCCAGCATTTT.

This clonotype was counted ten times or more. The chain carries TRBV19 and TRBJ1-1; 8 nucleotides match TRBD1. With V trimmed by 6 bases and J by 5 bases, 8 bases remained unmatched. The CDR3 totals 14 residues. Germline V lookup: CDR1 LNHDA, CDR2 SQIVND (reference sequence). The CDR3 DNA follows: TGTGCCAGTAGGCCGGACAGGGCTGGGACTGAAGCTTTCTTT. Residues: CASRPDRAGTEAFF. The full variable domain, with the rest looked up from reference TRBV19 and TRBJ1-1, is DGGITQSPKYLFRKEGQNVTLSCEQNLNHDAMYWYRQDPGQGLRLIYYSQIVNDFQKGDIAEGYSVSREKKESFPLTVTSAQKNPTAFYLCASRPDRAGTEAFFGQGTRLTVV.

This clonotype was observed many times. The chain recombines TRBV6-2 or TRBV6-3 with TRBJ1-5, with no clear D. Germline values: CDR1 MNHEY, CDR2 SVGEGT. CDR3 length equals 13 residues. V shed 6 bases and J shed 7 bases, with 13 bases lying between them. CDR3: CASSLRLGQPQHF. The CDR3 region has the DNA TGTGCCAGCAGCCTCAGGCTGGGGCAGCCCCAGCATTTT.

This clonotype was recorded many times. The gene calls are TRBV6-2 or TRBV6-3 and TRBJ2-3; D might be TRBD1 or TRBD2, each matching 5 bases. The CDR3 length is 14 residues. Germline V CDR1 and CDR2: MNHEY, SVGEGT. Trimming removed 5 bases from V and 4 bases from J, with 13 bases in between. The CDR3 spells CASSGLQGSDTQYF. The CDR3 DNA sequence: TGTGCCAGCAGTGGACTGCAGGGTTCAGATACGCAGTATTTT.

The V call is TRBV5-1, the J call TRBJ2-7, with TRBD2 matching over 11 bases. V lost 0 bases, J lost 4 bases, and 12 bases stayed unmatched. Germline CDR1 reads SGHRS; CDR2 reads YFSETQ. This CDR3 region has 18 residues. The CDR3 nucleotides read TGCGCCAGCAGCTTGGGGCGGGGACCTAGCGGGAGGACATACGAGCAGTACTTC. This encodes CASSLGRGPSGRTYEQYF.

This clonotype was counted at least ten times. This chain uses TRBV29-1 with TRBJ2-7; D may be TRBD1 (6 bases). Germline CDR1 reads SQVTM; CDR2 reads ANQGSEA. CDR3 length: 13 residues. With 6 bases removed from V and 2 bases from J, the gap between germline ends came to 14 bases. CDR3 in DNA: TGCAGCGTCGAAAAGGACAGAACCTACGAGCAGTACTTC. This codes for CSVEKDRTYEQYF.

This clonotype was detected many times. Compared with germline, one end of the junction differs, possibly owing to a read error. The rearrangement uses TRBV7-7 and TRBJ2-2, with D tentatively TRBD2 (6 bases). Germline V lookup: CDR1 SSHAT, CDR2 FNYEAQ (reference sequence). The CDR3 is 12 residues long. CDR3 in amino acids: CALARNTGELFF. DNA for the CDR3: TGCGCTCTAGCGCGGAACACCGGGGAGCTGTTTTTT. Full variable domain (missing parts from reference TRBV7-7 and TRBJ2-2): GAGVSQSPRYKVTKRGQDVTLRCDPISSHATLYWYQQALGQGPEFLTYFNYEAQPDKSGLPSDRFSAERPEGSISTLTIQRTEQRDSAMYRCALARNTGELFFGEGSRLTVL.

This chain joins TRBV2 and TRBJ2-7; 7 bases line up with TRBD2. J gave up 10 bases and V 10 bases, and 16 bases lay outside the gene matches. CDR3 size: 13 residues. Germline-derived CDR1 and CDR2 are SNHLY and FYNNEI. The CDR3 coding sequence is TGTGCCACCCACCGGGAGGTCCTTTCGGGACAGTACTTC. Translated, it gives CATHREVLSGQYF.

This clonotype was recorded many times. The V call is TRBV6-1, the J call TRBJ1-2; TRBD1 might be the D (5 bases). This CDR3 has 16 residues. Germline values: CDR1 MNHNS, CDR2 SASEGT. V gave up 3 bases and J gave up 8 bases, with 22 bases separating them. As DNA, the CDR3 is TGTGCCAGCAGTGAGAATACAGGAGCTATCCAGGGAGGCTACACCTTC. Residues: CASSENTGAIQGGYTF.

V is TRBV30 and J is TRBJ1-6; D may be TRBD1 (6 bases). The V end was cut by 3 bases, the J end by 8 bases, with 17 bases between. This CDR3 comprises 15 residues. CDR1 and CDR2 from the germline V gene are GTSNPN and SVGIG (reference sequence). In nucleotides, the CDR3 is TGTGCCTGGAGCGAAACCGGGACACGGCATTCACCCCTCCACTTT. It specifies CAWSETGTRHSPLHF.

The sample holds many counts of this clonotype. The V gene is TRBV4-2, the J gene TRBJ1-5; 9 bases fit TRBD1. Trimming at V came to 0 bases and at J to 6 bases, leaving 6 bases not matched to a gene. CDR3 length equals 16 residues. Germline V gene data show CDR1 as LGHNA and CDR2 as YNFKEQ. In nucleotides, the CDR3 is TGTGCCAGCAGCCAAGAGGAAAGACAGGGGGGTCAGCCCCAGCATTTT. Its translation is CASSQEERQGGQPQHF.

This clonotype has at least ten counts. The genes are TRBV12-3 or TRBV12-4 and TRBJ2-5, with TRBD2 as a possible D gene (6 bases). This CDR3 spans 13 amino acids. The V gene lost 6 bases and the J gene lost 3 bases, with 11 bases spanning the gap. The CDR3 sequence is CASSPGSEETQYF. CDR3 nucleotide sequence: TGTGCCAGCAGCCCCGGGAGTGAAGAGACCCAGTACTTC.